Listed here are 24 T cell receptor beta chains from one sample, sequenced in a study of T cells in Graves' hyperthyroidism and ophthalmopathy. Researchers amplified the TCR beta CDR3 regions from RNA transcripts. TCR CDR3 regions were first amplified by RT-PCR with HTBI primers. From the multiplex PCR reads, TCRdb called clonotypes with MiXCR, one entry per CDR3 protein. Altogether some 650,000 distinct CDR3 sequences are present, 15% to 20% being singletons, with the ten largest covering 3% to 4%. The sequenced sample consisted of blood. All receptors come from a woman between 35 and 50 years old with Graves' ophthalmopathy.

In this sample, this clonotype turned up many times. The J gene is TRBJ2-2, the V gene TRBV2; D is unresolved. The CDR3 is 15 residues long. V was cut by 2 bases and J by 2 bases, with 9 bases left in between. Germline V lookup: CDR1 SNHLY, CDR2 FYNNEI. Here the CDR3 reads CASSELSRNTGELFF. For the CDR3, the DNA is TGTGCCAGCAGTGAATTGAGCAGAAACACCGGGGAGCTGTTTTTT. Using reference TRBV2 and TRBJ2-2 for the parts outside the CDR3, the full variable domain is EPEVTQTPSHQVTQMGQEVILRCVPISNHLYFYWYRQILGQKVEFLVSFYNNEISEKSEIFDDQFSVERPDGSNFTLKIRSTKLEDSAMYFCASSELSRNTGELFFGEGSRLTVL.

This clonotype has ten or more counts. DNA for the CDR3: TGCAGTGTCCCGGGGGTGGATACGCAGTATTTT. It translates to CSVPGVDTQYF. The chain recombines TRBV20-1 with TRBJ2-3, with D possibly TRBD2 on 6 matching bases. The germline V and J ends were trimmed by 7 bases and 6 bases, with 11 bases remaining between them. Germline V gene lookup returns CDR1 DFQATT and CDR2 SNEGSKA (reference sequence). The CDR3 contains 11 residues.

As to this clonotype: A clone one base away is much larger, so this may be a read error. CDR3 sequence reads: CASSPLRETHGYTF. The CDR3, as DNA: TGTGCCAGCAGTCCCTTACGGGAAACTCATGGCTACACCTTC. V gene TRBV6-2 or TRBV6-3 combines with J gene TRBJ1-2, with unresolved D. With 5 bases removed from V and 6 bases from J, the gap between germline ends came to 16 bases. Germline V gene data show CDR1 as MNHEY and CDR2 as SVGEGT. CDR3 length: 14 residues.

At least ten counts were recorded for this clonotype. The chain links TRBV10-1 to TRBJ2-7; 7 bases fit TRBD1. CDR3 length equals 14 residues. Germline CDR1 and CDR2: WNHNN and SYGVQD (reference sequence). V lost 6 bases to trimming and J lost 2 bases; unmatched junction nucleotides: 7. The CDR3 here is CASSPRDRPYEQYF. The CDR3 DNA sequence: TGCGCCAGCAGCCCCCGGGACAGACCCTACGAGCAGTACTTC.

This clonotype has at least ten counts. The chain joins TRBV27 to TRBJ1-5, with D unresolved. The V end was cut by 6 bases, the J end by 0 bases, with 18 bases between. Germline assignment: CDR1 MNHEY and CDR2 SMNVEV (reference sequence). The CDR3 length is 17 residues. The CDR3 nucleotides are TGTGCCAGCAGCCAAATCTCCCACACCGATAGCAATCAGCCCCAGCATTTT. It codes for CASSQISHTDSNQPQHF.

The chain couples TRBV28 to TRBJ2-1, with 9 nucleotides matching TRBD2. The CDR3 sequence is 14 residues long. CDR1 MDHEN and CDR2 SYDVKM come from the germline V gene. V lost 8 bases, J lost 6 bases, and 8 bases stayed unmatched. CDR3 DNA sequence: TGTGCCAGCGGACCGGGACTAGCCTCCAATGAGCAGTTCTTC. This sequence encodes CASGPGLASNEQFF.

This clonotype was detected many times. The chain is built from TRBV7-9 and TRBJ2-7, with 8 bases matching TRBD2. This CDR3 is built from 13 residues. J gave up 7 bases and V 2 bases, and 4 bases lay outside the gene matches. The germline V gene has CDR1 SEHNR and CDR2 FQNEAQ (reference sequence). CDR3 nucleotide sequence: TGTGCCAGCAGCTTACTCCAGCGGGGGGAGCAGTACTTC. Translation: CASSLLQRGEQYF.

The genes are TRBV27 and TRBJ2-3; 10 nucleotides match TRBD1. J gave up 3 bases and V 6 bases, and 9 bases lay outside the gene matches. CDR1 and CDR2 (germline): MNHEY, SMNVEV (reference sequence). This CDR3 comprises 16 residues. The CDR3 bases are TGTGCCAGCAGCCACCAGGACAGGGGGGGAACAGATACGCAGTATTTT. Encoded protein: CASSHQDRGGTDTQYF.

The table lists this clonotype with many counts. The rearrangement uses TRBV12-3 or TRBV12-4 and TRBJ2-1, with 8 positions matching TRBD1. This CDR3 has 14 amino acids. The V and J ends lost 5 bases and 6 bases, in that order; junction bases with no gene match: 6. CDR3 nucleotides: TGTGCCAGCAGTCCCCCGGACAGGGTCAATGAGCAGTTCTTC. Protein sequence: CASSPPDRVNEQFF.

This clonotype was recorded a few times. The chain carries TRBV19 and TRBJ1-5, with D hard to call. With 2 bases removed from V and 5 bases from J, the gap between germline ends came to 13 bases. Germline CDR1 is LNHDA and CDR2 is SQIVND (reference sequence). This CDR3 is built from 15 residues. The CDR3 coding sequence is TGTGCCAGTAGTATAAGTCGTCTCAACGATCAGCCCCAGCATTTT. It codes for CASSISRLNDQPQHF.

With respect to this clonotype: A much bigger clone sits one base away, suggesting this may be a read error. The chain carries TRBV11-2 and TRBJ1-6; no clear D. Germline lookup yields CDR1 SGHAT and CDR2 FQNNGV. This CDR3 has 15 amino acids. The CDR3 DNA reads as TGTGCCAGCAGCTCTGTGGACGCCTATAATTCACCCCTCTACTTT. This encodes CASSSVDAYNSPLYF.

CDR3 sequence: CASMGGGGHNEQFF. The CDR3 DNA follows: TGTGCCAGCATGGGGGGGGGGGGGCACAATGAGCAGTTCTTC. This chain connects TRBV12-3 or TRBV12-4 to TRBJ2-1; weak D call: TRBD2 (7 bases). V was trimmed by 7 bases and J by 5 bases, leaving 15 bases between them. The CDR3 is 14 residues long.

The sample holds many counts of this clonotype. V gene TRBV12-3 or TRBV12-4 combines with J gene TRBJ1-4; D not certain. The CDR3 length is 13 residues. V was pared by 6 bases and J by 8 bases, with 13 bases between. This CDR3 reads CASRHEGGEKLFF. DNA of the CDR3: TGTGCCAGCAGACACGAGGGAGGAGAAAAACTGTTTTTT.

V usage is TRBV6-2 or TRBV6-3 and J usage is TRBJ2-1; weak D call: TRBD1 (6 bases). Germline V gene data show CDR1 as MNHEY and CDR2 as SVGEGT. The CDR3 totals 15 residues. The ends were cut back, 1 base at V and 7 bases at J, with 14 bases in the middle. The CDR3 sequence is CASSYLQGTRNEQFF. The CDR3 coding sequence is TGTGCCAGCAGTTACTTACAGGGAACTCGTAATGAGCAGTTCTTC.

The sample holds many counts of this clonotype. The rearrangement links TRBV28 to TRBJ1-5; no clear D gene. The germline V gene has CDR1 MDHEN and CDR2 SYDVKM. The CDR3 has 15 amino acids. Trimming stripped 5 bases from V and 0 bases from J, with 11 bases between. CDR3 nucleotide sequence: TGTGCCAGCAGTACGGACGGGCATAGCAATCAGCCCCAGCATTTT. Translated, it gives CASSTDGHSNQPQHF.

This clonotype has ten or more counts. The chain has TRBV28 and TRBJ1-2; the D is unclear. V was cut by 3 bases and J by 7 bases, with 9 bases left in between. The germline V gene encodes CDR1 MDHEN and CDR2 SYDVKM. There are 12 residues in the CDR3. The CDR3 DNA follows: TGTGCCAGCAGTTTGTTGGGGAGTGGCTACACCTTC. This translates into CASSLLGSGYTF.

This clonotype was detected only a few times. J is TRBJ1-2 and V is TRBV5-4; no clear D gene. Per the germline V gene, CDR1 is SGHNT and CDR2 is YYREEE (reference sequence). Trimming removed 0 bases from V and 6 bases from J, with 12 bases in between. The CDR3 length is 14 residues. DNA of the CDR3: TGTGCCAGCAGCTTGGATTTATCTGGTCATGGCTACACCTTC. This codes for CASSLDLSGHGYTF.

The CDR3, as DNA: TGCGCCAGCAGCAGTACAGCTCACCCCTCCTACAATGAGCAGTTCTTC. Protein sequence: CASSSTAHPSYNEQFF. J is TRBJ2-1 and V is TRBV5-1; no firm D call. The CDR3 spans 16 residues. V was cut by 4 bases and J by 0 bases, with 14 bases left in between. The germline V gene has CDR1 SGHRS and CDR2 YFSETQ.

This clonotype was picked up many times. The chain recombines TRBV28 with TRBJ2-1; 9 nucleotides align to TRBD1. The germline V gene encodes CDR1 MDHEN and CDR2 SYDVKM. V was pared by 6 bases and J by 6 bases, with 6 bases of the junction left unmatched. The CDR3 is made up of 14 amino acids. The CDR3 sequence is CASRVRDRVNEQFF. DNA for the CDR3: TGTGCCAGCAGAGTCCGGGACAGGGTCAATGAGCAGTTCTTC. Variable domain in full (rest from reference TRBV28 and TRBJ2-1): DVKVTQSSRYLVKRTGEKVFLECVQDMDHENMFWYRQDPGLGLRLIYFSYDVKMKEKGDIPEGYSVSREKKERFSLILESASTNQTSMYLCASRVRDRVNEQFFGPGTRLTVL.

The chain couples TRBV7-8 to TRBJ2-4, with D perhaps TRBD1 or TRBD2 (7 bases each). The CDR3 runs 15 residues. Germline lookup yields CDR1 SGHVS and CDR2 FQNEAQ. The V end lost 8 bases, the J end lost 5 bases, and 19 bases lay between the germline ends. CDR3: CASAFLGGGENIQYF. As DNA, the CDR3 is TGTGCCAGCGCCTTTTTGGGAGGGGGCGAAAACATTCAGTACTTC. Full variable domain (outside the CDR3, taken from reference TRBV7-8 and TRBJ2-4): GAGVSQSPRYKVAKRGQDVALRCDPISGHVSLFWYQQALGQGPEFLTYFQNEAQLDKSGLPSDRFFAERPEGSVSTLKIQRTQQEDSAVYLCASAFLGGGENIQYFGAGTRLSVL.

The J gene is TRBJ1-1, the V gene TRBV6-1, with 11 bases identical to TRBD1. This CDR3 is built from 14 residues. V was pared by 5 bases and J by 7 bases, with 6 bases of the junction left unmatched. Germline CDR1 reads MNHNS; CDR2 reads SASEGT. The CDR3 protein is CASSNGQGAVEAFF. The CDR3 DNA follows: TGTGCCAGCAGTAACGGACAGGGGGCAGTTGAAGCTTTCTTT.

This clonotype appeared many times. CDR3: CASSLQGVSNQPQHF. The CDR3 DNA reads as TGTGCCAGCAGTTTACAGGGGGTTAGCAATCAGCCCCAGCATTTT. This rearrangement joins TRBV2 to TRBJ1-5, with 8 bases fitting TRBD1. In germline, CDR1 is SNHLY, CDR2 FYNNEI. Germline trimming cut 5 bases from V and 0 bases from J; bases unmatched to any gene: 3. This CDR3 has 15 residues.

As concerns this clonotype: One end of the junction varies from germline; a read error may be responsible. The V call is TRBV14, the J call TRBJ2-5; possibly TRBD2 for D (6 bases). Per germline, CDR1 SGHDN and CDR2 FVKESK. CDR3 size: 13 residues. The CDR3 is CASSQGLWETQYF. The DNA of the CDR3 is TGTGCTAGCAGCCAAGGACTATGGGAGACCCAGTACTTC.

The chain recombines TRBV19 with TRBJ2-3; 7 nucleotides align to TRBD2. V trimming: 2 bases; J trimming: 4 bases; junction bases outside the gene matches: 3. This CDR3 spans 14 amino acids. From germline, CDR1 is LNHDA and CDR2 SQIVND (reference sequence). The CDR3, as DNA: TGTGCCAGTAGTATAAGGGAGGGTTCAGATACGCAGTATTTT. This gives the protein CASSIREGSDTQYF.